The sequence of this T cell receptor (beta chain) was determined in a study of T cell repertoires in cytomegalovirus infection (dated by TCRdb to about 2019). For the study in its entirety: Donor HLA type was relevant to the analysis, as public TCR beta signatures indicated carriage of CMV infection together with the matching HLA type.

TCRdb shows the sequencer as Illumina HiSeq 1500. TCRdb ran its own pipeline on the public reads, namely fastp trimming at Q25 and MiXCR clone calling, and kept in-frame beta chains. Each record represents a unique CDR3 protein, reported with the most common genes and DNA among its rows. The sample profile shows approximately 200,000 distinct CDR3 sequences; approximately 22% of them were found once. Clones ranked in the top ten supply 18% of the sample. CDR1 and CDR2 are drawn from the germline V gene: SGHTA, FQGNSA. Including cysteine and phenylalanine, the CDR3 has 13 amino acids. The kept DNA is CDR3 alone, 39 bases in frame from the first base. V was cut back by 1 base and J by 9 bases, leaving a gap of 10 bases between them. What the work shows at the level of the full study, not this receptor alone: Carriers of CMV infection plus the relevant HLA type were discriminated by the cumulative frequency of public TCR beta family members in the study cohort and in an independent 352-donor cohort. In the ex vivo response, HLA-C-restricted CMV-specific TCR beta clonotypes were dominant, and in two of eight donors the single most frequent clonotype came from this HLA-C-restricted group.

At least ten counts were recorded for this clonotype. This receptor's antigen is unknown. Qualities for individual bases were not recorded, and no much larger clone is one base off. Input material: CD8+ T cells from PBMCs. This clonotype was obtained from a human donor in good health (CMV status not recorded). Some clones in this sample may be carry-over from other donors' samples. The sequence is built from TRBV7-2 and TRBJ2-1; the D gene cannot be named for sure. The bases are TGTGCCAGCAGCTTAGACCGTAGAGGTGAGCAGTTCTTC. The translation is CASSLDRRGEQFF.